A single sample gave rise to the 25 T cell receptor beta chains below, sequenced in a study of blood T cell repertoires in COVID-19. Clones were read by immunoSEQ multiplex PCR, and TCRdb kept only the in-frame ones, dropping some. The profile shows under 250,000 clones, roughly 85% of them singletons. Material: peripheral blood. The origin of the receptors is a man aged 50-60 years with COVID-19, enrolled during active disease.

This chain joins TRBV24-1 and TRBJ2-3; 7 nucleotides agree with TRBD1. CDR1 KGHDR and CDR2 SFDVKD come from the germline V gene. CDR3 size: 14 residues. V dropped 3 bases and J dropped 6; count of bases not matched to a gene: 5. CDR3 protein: CATSDRGQLDTQYF. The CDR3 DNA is TGTGCCACCAGTGATCGGGGACAGCTGGATACGCAGTATTTT.

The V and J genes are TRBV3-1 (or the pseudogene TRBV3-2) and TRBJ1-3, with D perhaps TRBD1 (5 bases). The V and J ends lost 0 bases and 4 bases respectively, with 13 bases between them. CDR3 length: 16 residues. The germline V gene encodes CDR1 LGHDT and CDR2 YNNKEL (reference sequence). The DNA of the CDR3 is TGTGCCAGCAGCCAAGAAAATACCAGGGTGGGAAACACCATATATTTT. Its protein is CASSQENTRVGNTIYF.

Written as DNA, the CDR3 is TGTGCCAGCAGCGTAGTCGGGGGAGGGGACGAGCAGTACTTC. Translating it yields CASSVVGGGDEQYF. The genes are TRBV9 and TRBJ2-7, with 7 positions matching TRBD2. The CDR3 totals 14 residues. Germline CDR1 is SGDLS and CDR2 is YYNGEE. V lost 0 bases, J lost 5 bases, and 5 bases stayed unmatched.

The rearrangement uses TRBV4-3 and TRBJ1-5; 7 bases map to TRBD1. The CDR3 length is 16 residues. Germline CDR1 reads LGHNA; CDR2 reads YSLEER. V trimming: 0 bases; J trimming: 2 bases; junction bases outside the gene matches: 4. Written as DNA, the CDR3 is TGCGCCAGCAGCCAAGATCTCACAGGGGGCAATCAGCCCCAGCATTTT. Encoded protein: CASSQDLTGGNQPQHF.

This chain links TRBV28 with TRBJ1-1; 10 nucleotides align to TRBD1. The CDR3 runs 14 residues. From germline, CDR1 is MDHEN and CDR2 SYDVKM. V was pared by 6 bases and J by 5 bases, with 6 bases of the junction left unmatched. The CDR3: CASRPDRGGTEAFF. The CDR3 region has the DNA TGTGCCAGCAGACCGGACAGGGGGGGTACTGAAGCTTTCTTT. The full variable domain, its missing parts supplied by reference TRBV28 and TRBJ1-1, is DVKVTQSSRYLVKRTGEKVFLECVQDMDHENMFWYRQDPGLGLRLIYFSYDVKMKEKGDIPEGYSVSREKKERFSLILESASTNQTSMYLCASRPDRGGTEAFFGQGTRLTVV.

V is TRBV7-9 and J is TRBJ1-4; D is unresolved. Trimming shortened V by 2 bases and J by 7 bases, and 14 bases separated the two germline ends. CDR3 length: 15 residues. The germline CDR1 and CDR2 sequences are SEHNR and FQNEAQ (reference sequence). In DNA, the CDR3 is TGTGCCAGCAGCTTAAACCGAGGTGTCAGTGAAAAACTGTTTTTT. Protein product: CASSLNRGVSEKLFF.

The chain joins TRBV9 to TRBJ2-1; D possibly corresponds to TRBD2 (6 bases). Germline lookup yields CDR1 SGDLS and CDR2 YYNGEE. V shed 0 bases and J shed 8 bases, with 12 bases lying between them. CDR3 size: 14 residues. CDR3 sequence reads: CASSVEGGAYEQFF. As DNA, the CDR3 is TGTGCCAGCAGCGTAGAAGGAGGGGCCTATGAGCAGTTCTTC.

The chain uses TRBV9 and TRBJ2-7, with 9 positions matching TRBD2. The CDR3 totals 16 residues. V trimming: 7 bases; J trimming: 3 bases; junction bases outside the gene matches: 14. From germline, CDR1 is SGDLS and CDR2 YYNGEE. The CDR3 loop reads CASSRGASGASYEQYF. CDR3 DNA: TGTGCCAGCTCCCGGGGGGCTAGCGGGGCGAGCTACGAGCAGTACTTC.

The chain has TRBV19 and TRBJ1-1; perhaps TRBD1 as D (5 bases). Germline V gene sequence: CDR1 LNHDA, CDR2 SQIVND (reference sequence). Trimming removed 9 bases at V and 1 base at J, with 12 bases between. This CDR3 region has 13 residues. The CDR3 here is CASKGLGNTEAFF. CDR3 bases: TGTGCCAGCAAGGGGTTGGGGAACACTGAAGCTTTCTTT.

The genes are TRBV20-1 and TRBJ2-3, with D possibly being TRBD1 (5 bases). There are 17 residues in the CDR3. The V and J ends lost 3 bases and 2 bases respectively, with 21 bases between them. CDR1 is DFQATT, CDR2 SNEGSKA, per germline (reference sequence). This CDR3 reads CSASLNRLKSPTDTQYF. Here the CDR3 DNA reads TGCAGTGCTAGTCTAAACAGGCTTAAAAGCCCCACAGATACGCAGTATTTT.

The CDR3 nucleotides are TGTGCCAGCAGCTTATTGGACAGGTCGAACACTGAAGCTTTCTTT. Protein product: CASSLLDRSNTEAFF. V gene TRBV7-6 combines with J gene TRBJ1-1, with TRBD1 matching over 7 bases. The CDR3 covers 15 residues. CDR1 is SGHVS and CDR2 is FNYEAQ in the germline V gene. V shed 2 bases and J 1 base; nucleotides not matched to a gene: 4.

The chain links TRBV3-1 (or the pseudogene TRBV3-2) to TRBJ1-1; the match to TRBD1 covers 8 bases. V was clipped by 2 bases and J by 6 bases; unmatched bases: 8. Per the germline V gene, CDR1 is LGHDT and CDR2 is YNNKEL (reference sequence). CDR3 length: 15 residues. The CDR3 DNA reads TGTGCCAGCAGCCAACCAGGGGGCGGTGGGCCTGAAGCTTTCTTT. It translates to CASSQPGGGGPEAFF.

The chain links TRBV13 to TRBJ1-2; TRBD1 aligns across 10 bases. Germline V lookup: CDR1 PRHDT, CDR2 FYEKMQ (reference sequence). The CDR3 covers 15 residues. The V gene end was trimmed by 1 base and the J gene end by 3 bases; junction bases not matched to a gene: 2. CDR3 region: CASSLDGTGDYGYTF. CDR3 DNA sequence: TGTGCCAGCAGCTTAGATGGGACAGGGGACTATGGCTACACCTTC. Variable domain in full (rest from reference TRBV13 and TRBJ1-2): AAGVIQSPRHLIKEKRETATLKCYPIPRHDTVYWYQQGPGQDPQFLISFYEKMQSDKGSIPDRFSAQQFSDYHSELNMSSLELGDSALYFCASSLDGTGDYGYTFGSGTRLTVV.

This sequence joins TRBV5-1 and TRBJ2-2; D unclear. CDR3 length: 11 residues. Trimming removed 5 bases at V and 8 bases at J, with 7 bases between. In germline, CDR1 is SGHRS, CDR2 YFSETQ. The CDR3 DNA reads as TGCGCCAGCAGTGACTTAGGGGAGCTGTTTTTT. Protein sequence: CASSDLGELFF.

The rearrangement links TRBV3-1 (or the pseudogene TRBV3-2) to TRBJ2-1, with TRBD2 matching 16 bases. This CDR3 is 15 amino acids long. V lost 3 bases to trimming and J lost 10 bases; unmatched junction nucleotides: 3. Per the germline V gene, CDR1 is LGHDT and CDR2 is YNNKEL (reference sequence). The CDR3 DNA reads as TGTGCCAGCAGCCAGGGACTAGCGGGGGGGACCGAGCAGTTCTTC. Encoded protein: CASSQGLAGGTEQFF.

The CDR3, as DNA: TGCGCCAGCAGCTTGGCTAGCGGGAGCACAGATACGCAGTATTTT. Protein sequence: CASSLASGSTDTQYF. The genes are TRBV5-1 and TRBJ2-3, with TRBD2 identical over 8 bases. J was trimmed by 0 bases and V by 0 bases; bases with no gene match: 0. The CDR3 has 15 residues. Per germline, CDR1 SGHRS and CDR2 YFSETQ.

This chain's CDR3 is CASSPDIGSNYGYTF. The CDR3, as DNA: TGCGCCAGCAGCCCTGATATAGGGAGTAACTATGGCTACACCTTC. The chain joins TRBV5-1 to TRBJ1-2; unclear D gene. Trimming stripped 4 bases from V and 1 base from J, with 14 bases between. The CDR3 runs 15 residues. Looked up from germline, CDR1 is SGHRS and CDR2 is YFSETQ.

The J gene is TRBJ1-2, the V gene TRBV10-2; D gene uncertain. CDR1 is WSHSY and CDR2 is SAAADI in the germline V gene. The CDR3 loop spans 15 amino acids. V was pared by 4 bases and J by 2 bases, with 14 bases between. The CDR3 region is CASSGSSKANYGYTF. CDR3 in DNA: TGCGCCAGCAGTGGGTCGTCGAAAGCAAACTATGGCTACACCTTC.

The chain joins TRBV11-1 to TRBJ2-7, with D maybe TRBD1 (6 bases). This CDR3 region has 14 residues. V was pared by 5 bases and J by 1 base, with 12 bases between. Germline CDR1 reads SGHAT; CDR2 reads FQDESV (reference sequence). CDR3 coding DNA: TGTGCCAGCAGCGACCGGGACAAGTCCTACGAGCAGTACTTC. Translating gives CASSDRDKSYEQYF.

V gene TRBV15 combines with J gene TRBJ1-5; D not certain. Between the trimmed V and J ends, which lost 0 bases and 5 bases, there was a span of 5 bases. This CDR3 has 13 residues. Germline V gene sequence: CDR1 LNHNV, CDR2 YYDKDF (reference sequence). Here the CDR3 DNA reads TGTGCCACCAGCAGAGATCGGTATCAGCCCCAGCATTTT. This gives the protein CATSRDRYQPQHF.

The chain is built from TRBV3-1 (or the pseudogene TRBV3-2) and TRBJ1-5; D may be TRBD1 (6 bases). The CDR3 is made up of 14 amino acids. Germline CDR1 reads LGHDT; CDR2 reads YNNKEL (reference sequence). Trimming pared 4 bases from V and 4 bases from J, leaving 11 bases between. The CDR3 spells CASSPGQTNQPQHF. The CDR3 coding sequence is TGTGCCAGCAGCCCCGGACAGACAAATCAGCCCCAGCATTTT.

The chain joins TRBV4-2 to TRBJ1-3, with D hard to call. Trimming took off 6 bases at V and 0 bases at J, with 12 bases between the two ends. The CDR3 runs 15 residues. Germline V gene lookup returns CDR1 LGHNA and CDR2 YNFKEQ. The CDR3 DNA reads TGTGCCAGCAGAGGCCAGGAGGGCTCTGGAAACACCATATATTTT. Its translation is CASRGQEGSGNTIYF.

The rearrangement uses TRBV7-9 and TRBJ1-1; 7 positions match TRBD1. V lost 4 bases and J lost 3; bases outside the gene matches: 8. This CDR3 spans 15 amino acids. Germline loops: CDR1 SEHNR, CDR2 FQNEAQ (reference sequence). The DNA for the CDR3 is TGTGCCAGCAGCTCACAGGGGCGTGAGGACACTGAAGCTTTCTTT. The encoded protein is CASSSQGREDTEAFF.

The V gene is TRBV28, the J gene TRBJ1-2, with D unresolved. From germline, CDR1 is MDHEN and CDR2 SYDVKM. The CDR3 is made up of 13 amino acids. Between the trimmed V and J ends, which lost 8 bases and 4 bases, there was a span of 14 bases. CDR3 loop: CASSEGGLYGYTF. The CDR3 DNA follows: TGTGCCAGCTCGGAGGGTGGGCTCTATGGCTACACCTTC.

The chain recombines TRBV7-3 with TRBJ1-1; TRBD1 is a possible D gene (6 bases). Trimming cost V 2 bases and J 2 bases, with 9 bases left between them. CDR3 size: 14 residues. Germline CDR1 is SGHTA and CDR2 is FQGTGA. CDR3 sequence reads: CASSLAGANTEAFF. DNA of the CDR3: TGTGCCAGCAGCTTAGCAGGGGCCAACACTGAAGCTTTCTTT.